The T cell receptor beta chain under discussion was sequenced for a study of blood T cell repertoires in COVID-19. Study as a whole: Material from acute and convalescent COVID-19 was sourced from the United States, Italy and Spain. T cells, B-cell-depleted T cells, or PBMCs provided the cDNA or gDNA that served as material.

Per the original data handling: Cell counts per sample came from amplifying reference gene primers. Repertoires were generated with immunoSEQ multiplex PCR, while TCRdb's copy carries only in-frame clones and drops some. V and J calls and clone size come straight from that table; D and trimming were deduced from the DNA. Here the sample spans tens of thousands of clones, around 89% being singletons. Trimming took 5 bases from V and 3 from J; bases not matched to a gene: 5. Looked up from germline, CDR1 is KGHDR and CDR2 is SFDVKD. The CDR3 consists of 15 residues. This clone was recorded once. Sequencing was done on a sample of peripheral blood. The chain recombines TRBV24-1 with TRBJ2-2; 7 bases fit TRBD2. The TCR sequence derives from a man in his 60s with active COVID-19. This chain's CDR3 is CATSGDRGDTGELFF. The DNA for the CDR3 is TGTGCCACCAGTGGAGATCGGGGGGACACCGGGGAGCTGTTTTTT.